The 20 T cell receptor beta chains below come from one sample, sequenced in a study of siplizumab effects on memory and regulatory T cells. Sequencing was performed with immunoSEQ multiplex PCR; in TCRdb, only in-frame clones are kept and a portion is missing. The data contain roughly 56,000 clones, 85% to 95% of them singletons. The sequenced sample was CD8+ T cells sorted from blood. The source of these receptors is a human donor in good health.

The chain is built from TRBV19 and TRBJ1-2, with D unresolved. The CDR3 spans 12 residues. CDR1 is LNHDA and CDR2 is SQIVND in the germline V gene (reference sequence). V dropped 11 bases and J dropped 4 bases, with 14 bases sitting between them. The CDR3 sequence: CAARHPGYGYTF. The CDR3 DNA reads TGTGCCGCGCGACACCCGGGCTATGGCTACACCTTC.

V usage is TRBV7-9 and J usage is TRBJ1-1; a possible D gene is TRBD1 (6 bases). The CDR3 has 17 amino acids. Germline CDR1 and CDR2: SEHNR and FQNEAQ (reference sequence). Deletions cut 1 base from V and 2 bases from J, with 17 bases between. The CDR3 is CASSLGAGGRGNTEAFF. DNA for the CDR3: TGTGCCAGCAGCTTAGGGGCGGGCGGCAGGGGAAACACTGAAGCTTTCTTT.

The chain has TRBV15 and TRBJ1-3; no definite D call. V lost 0 bases to trimming and J lost 0 bases, with 12 bases between them. Germline CDR1 is LNHNV and CDR2 is YYDKDF (reference sequence). This CDR3 is 17 amino acids long. This CDR3 reads CATSRDIGPNSGNTIYF. CDR3 DNA sequence: TGTGCCACCAGCAGAGATATAGGGCCGAACTCTGGAAACACCATATATTTT.

The chain employs TRBV7-8 and TRBJ2-1, with D tentatively TRBD1 or TRBD2 (6 bases each). Trimming shortened V by 4 bases and J by 4 bases, and 17 bases separated the two germline ends. Germline CDR1 reads SGHVS; CDR2 reads FQNEAQ. CDR3 length: 16 amino acids. CDR3 sequence reads: CASSWGHFGGYNEQFF. The CDR3 DNA is TGTGCCAGCAGCTGGGGACACTTCGGGGGTTACAATGAGCAGTTCTTC.

V is TRBV7-6 and J is TRBJ2-1; no clear D gene. Trimming stripped 2 bases from V and 15 bases from J, with 5 bases between. Germline values: CDR1 SGHVS, CDR2 FNYEAQ. CDR3 length: 9 amino acids. In DNA form, the CDR3 reads TGTGCCAGCAGCTTATTTCGGTTCTTC. Translated: CASSLFRFF.

V and J are TRBV30 and TRBJ2-5; the match to TRBD1 covers 7 bases. Germline values: CDR1 GTSNPN, CDR2 SVGIG (reference sequence). This CDR3 is 13 amino acids long. The trim removed 3 bases at V and 11 bases at J, leaving 12 bases unmatched. In DNA form, the CDR3 reads TGTGCCTGGAGGACAGGGATGCTGGGGGAGCAGTACTTC. Encoded protein: CAWRTGMLGEQYF.

This clone appeared once. The chain employs TRBV27 and TRBJ2-7; 8 bases map to TRBD2. The trim removed 2 bases at V and 3 bases at J, leaving 6 bases unmatched. This CDR3 is 15 amino acids long. Germline V gene sequence: CDR1 MNHEY, CDR2 SMNVEV (reference sequence). For the CDR3, the DNA is TGTGCCAGCAGTTTAAGTACTAGCGGAAGCTACGAGCAGTACTTC. This translates into CASSLSTSGSYEQYF.

This clone was picked up one time. This chain joins TRBV5-6 and TRBJ1-2; D ambiguous. Germline values: CDR1 SGHDT, CDR2 YYEEEE. V was trimmed by 0 bases and J by 10 bases, leaving 7 bases between them. CDR3 length: 11 amino acids. CDR3 amino acids: CASSLARFYTF. As DNA, the CDR3 is TGTGCCAGCAGCTTGGCCCGGTTCTACACCTTC.

The rearrangement links TRBV27 to TRBJ1-1, with a possible D match to TRBD1 (6 bases). V was trimmed by 0 bases and J by 5 bases, leaving 13 bases between them. Germline values: CDR1 MNHEY, CDR2 SMNVEV (reference sequence). The CDR3 covers 15 residues. CDR3 amino acids: CASSLSSRGGTEAFF. In DNA, the CDR3 is TGTGCCAGCAGTTTATCCTCCAGGGGAGGGACTGAAGCTTTCTTT.

This chain links TRBV4-2 with TRBJ2-3, with unresolved D. Germline V CDR1 and CDR2: LGHNA, YNFKEQ. With 0 bases removed from V and 6 bases from J, the gap between germline ends came to 13 bases. This CDR3 is 15 amino acids long. CDR3 sequence: CASSQDRPGRDTQYF. CDR3 DNA: TGTGCCAGCAGCCAAGATCGGCCGGGCCGCGATACGCAGTATTTT.

V usage is TRBV4-1 and J usage is TRBJ1-3; no clear D. The CDR3 has 15 residues. Deletions cut 3 bases from V and 0 bases from J, with 9 bases between. CDR1 and CDR2 (germline): MGHRA, YSYEKL. CDR3 sequence reads: CASSQGHSSGNTIYF. CDR3 sequence (DNA): TGCGCCAGCAGCCAGGGTCATAGCTCTGGAAACACCATATATTTT.

The chain joins TRBV4-1 to TRBJ2-3; 11 bases are a match to TRBD1. The germline gives CDR1 MGHRA, CDR2 YSYEKL. The CDR3 consists of 18 residues. With V trimmed by 0 bases and J by 2 bases, 7 bases remained unmatched. The CDR3 nucleotides are TGCGCCAGCAGCCAAGATTTAGGGACAGGGGGAAACACAGATACGCAGTATTTT. Protein: CASSQDLGTGGNTDTQYF.

V is TRBV6-5 and J is TRBJ1-5; 7 bases align to TRBD1. CDR3 length equals 15 residues. V dropped 4 bases and J dropped 2; count of bases not matched to a gene: 5. Germline V lookup: CDR1 MNHEY, CDR2 SVGAGI. CDR3 sequence reads: CASSSNTGGNQPQHF. The CDR3 region has the DNA TGTGCCAGCAGTTCTAATACAGGGGGCAATCAGCCCCAGCATTTT.

This clone showed up just once. The chain combines TRBV9 with TRBJ2-2; 13 bases align to TRBD2. The CDR3 is 17 amino acids. With 3 bases clipped from V and 3 bases from J, the junction kept 5 bases outside the gene matches. The germline V gene encodes CDR1 SGDLS and CDR2 YYNGEE. The CDR3 protein is CASSEGLAGLDTGELFF. The CDR3 nucleotides are TGTGCCAGCAGCGAGGGACTAGCGGGACTTGACACCGGGGAGCTGTTTTTT.

For the CDR3, the DNA is TGTGCCAGCAGTCCGACTAGCGGGAATCGGGAGACCCAGTACTTC. Residues: CASSPTSGNRETQYF. This rearrangement joins TRBV2 to TRBJ2-5, with TRBD2 identical over 11 bases. V gave up 5 bases and J gave up 5 bases; unmatched junction bases: 7. Germline loops: CDR1 SNHLY, CDR2 FYNNEI. CDR3 length: 15 amino acids. Supplemented by reference TRBV2 and TRBJ2-5, the full variable domain reads EPEVTQTPSHQVTQMGQEVILRCVPISNHLYFYWYRQILGQKVEFLVSFYNNEISEKSEIFDDQFSVERPDGSNFTLKIRSTKLEDSAMYFCASSPTSGNRETQYFGPGTRLLVL.

This rearrangement joins TRBV9 to TRBJ2-3; D possibly corresponds to TRBD2 (6 bases). Looked up from germline, CDR1 is SGDLS and CDR2 is YYNGEE. V gave up 2 bases and J gave up 4 bases, with 23 bases separating them. This CDR3 contains 18 residues. CDR3 amino acids: CASSVDVTGLAPPDTQYF. Written as DNA, the CDR3 is TGTGCCAGCAGCGTGGATGTGACGGGACTTGCGCCCCCAGATACGCAGTATTTT.

This clone turned up a few times. The chain recombines TRBV10-2 with TRBJ2-1; weak D call: TRBD2 (5 bases). The CDR3 is made up of 15 amino acids. Germline V lookup: CDR1 WSHSY, CDR2 SAAADI. Between the trimmed V and J ends, which lost 2 bases and 6 bases, there was a span of 14 bases. For the CDR3, the DNA is TGCGCCAGCAGTGAGGTCGGGGTTCTTGGCAATGAGCAGTTCTTC. The encoded protein is CASSEVGVLGNEQFF.

J is TRBJ1-2 and V is TRBV5-1; 8 nucleotides line up with TRBD1. Germline V lookup: CDR1 SGHRS, CDR2 YFSETQ. This CDR3 is built from 14 residues. Trimming at V came to 3 bases and at J to 4 bases, leaving 5 bases not matched to a gene. Here the CDR3 reads CASSSDRDPYGYTF. The CDR3 DNA is TGCGCCAGCAGCTCGGACAGGGACCCCTATGGCTACACCTTC. Using reference TRBV5-1 and TRBJ1-2 for the parts outside the CDR3, the full variable domain is KAGVTQTPRYLIKTRGQQVTLSCSPISGHRSVSWYQQTPGQGLQFLFEYFSETQRNKGNFPGRFSGRQFSNSRSEMNVSTLELGDSALYLCASSSDRDPYGYTFGSGTRLTVV.

Concerning this clone itself: The sample carries other DNA sequences with the same CDR3. The chain uses TRBV6-5 and TRBJ2-5; D uncertain. CDR3 length: 14 residues. V dropped 2 bases and J dropped 2 bases, with 9 bases sitting between them. From germline, CDR1 is MNHEY and CDR2 SVGAGI. CDR3 sequence reads: CASSYGGDQETQYF. The DNA for the CDR3 is TGTGCCAGCAGTTACGGTGGCGATCAAGAGACCCAGTACTTC.

V and J are TRBV4-1 and TRBJ2-7, with TRBD1 matching 10 bases. CDR1 and CDR2 (germline): MGHRA, YSYEKL. The CDR3 totals 14 residues. J lost 1 base, V lost 3 bases, and 0 bases had no gene match. The DNA of the CDR3 is TGCGCCAGCAGCCAGGGACAGGGGTCCTACGAGCAGTACTTC. This gives the protein CASSQGQGSYEQYF.